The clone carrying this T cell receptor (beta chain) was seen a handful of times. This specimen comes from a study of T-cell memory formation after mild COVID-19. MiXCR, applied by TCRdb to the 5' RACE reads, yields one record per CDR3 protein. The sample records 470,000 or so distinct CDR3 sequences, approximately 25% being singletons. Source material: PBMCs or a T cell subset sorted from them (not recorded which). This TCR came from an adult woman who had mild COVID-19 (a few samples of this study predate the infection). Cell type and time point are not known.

This CDR3 is CASSTGQGVYEQYF. The CDR3 DNA reads TGTGCCAGCAGCACGGGACAGGGAGTCTACGAGCAGTACTTC. The V gene is TRBV6-6, the J gene TRBJ2-7; TRBD1 matches 9 bases. This CDR3 region has 14 residues. Unmatched junction bases numbered 6, after V lost 6 bases and J lost 3 bases. Germline CDR1 is MNHNY and CDR2 is SVGAGI (reference sequence).